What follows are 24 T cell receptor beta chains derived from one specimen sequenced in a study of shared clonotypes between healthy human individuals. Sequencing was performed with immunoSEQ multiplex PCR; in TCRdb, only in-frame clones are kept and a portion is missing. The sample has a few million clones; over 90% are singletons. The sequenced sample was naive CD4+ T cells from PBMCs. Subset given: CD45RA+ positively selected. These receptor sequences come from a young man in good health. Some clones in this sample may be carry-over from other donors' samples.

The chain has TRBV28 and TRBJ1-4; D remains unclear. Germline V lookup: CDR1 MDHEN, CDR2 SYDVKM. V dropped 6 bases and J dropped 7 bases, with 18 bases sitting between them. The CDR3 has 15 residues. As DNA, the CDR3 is TGTGCCAGCAGCCCTCCCTTGGGCGTCGGTGAAAAACTGTTTTTT. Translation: CASSPPLGVGEKLFF.

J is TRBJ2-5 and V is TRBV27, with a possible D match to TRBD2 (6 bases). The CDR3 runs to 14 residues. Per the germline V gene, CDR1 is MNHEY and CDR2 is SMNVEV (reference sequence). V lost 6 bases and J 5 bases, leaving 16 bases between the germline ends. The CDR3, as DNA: TGTGCCAGCAGCTTGGGGGGTAGACGGGAGACCCAGTACTTC. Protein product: CASSLGGRRETQYF.

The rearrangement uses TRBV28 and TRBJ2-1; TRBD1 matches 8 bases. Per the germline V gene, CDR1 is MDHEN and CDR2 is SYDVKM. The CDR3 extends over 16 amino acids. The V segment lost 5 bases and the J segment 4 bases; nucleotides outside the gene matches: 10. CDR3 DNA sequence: TGTGCCAGCAGTGCTCCGACAGGGGCTGGGTACAATGAGCAGTTCTTC. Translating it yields CASSAPTGAGYNEQFF.

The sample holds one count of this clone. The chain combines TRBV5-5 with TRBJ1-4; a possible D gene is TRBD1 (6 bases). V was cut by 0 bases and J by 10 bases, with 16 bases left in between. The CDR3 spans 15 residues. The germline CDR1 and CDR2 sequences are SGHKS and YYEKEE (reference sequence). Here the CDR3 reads CASSLANPQGRKLFF. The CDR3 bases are TGTGCCAGCAGCTTGGCAAACCCTCAGGGGCGAAAACTGTTTTTT.

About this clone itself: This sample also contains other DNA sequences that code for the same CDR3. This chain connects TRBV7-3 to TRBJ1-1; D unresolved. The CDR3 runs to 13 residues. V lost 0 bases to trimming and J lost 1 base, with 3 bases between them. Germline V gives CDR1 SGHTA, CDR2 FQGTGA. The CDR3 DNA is TGTGCCAGCAGCTTAACGCCGAACACTGAAGCTTTCTTT. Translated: CASSLTPNTEAFF.

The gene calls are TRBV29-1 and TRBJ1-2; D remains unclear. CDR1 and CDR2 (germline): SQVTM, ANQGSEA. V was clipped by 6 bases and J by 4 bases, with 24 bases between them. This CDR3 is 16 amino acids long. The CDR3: CSVILSGRSGSYGYTF. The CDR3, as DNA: TGCAGCGTAATACTGAGCGGTCGGAGTGGGTCCTATGGCTACACCTTC. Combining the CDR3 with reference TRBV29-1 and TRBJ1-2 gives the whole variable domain SAVISQKPSRDICQRGTSLTIQCQVDSQVTMMFWYRQQPGQSLTLIATANQGSEATYESGFVIDKFPISRPNLTFSTLTVSNMSPEDSSIYLCSVILSGRSGSYGYTFGSGTRLTVV.

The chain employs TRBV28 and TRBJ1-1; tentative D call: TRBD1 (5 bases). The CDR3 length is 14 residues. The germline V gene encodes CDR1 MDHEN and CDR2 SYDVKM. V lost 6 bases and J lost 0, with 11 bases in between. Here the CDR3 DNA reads TGTGCCAGCAGGGCGGGACGAGTGAACACTGAAGCTTTCTTT. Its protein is CASRAGRVNTEAFF.

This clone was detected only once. CDR3 amino acids: CAASGTNYGYTF. CDR3 sequence (DNA): TGTGCCGCTTCCGGGACAAACTATGGCTACACCTTC. The J gene is TRBJ1-2, the V gene TRBV10-3; D might be TRBD1 (6 bases). Germline V lookup: CDR1 ENHRY, CDR2 SYGVKD. This CDR3 comprises 12 residues. V lost 11 bases and J 2 bases, leaving 12 bases between the germline ends.

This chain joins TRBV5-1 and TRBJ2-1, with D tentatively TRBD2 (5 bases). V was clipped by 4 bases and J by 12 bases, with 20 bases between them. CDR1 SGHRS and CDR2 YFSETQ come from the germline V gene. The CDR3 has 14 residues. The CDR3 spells CASSPWTESGGQFF. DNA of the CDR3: TGCGCCAGCAGCCCCTGGACGGAGAGCGGTGGGCAGTTCTTC.

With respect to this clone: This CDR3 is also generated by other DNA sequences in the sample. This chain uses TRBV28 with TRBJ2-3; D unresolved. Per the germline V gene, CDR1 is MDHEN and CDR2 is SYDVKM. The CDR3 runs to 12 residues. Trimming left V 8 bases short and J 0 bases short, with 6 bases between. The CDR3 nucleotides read TGTGCCAGCCAAGCGAGCACAGATACGCAGTATTTT. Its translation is CASQASTDTQYF.

The CDR3 nucleotides read TGTGCTAGTGGTTCTTCTAGGCCCCTGAACACCGGGGAGCTGTTTTTT. Translating gives CASGSSRPLNTGELFF. The genes are TRBV12-5 and TRBJ2-2; D is unresolved. V lost 4 bases and J 1 base, leaving 13 bases between the germline ends. The CDR3 extends over 16 amino acids. Per the germline V gene, CDR1 is LGHNT and CDR2 is FRNRAP.

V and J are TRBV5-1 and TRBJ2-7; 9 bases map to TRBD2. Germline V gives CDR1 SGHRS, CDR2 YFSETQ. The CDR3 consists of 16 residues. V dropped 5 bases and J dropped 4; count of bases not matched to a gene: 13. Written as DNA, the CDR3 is TGCGCCAGCAGAGCGGAGGGTTCGGGACTAGCTTACGAGCAGTACTTC. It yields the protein CASRAEGSGLAYEQYF.

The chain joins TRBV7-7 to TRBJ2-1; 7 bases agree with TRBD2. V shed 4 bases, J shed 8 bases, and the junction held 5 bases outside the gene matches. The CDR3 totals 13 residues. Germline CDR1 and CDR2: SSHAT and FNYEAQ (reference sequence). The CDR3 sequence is CASSSDAGDEQFF. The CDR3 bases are TGTGCCAGCAGCTCGGACGCGGGGGATGAGCAGTTCTTC.

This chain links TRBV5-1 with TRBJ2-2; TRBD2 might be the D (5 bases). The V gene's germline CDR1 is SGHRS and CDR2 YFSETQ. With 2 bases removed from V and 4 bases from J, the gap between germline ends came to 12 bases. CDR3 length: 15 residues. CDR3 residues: CASSFLALVTGELFF. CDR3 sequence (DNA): TGCGCCAGCAGCTTTTTAGCGCTAGTCACCGGGGAGCTGTTTTTT.

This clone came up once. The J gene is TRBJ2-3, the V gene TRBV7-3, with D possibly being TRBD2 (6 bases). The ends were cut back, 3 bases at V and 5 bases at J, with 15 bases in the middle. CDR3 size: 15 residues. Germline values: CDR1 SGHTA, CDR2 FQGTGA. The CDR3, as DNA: TGTGCCAGCAGCTTTGGGACTTCCCTAGGAGATACGCAGTATTTT. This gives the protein CASSFGTSLGDTQYF.

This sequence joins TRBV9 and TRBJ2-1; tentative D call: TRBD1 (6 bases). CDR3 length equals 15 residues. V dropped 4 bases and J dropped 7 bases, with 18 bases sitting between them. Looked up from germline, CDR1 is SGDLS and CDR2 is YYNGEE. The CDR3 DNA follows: TGTGCCAGCAGCACACGGCAGGGGAGTTGGAATGAGCAGTTCTTC. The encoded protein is CASSTRQGSWNEQFF.

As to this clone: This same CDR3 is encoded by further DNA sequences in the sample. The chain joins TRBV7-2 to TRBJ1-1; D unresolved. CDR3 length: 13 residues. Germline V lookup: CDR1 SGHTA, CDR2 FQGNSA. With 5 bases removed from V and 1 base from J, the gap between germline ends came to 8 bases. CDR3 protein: CASSLRQNTEAFF. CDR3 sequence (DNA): TGTGCCAGCAGCCTGCGACAGAACACTGAAGCTTTCTTT. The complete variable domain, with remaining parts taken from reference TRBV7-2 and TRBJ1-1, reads GAGVSQSPSNKVTEKGKDVELRCDPISGHTALYWYRQSLGQGLEFLIYFQGNSAPDKSGLPSDRFSAERTGGSVSTLTIQRTQQEDSAVYLCASSLRQNTEAFFGQGTRLTVV.

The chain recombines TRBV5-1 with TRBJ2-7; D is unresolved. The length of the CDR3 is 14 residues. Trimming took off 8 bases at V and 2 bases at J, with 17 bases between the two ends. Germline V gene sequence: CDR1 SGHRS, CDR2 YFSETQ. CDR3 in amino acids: CASSAGDLPYEQYF. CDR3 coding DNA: TGCGCCAGTTCCGCCGGTGACCTTCCCTACGAGCAGTACTTC.

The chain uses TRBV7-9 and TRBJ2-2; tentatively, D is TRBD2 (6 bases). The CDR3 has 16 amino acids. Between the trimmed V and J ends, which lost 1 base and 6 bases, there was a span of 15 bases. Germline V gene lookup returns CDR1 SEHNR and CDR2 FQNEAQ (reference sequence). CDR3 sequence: CASSLGSGRHPGELFF. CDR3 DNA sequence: TGTGCCAGCAGCTTAGGTTCAGGGAGGCACCCCGGGGAGCTGTTTTTT.

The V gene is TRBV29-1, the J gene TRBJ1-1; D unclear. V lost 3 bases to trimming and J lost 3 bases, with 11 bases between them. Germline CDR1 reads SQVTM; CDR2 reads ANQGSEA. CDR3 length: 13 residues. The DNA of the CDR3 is TGCAGCGTTGAGGGCAGGCTTCACACTGAAGCTTTCTTT. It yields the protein CSVEGRLHTEAFF.

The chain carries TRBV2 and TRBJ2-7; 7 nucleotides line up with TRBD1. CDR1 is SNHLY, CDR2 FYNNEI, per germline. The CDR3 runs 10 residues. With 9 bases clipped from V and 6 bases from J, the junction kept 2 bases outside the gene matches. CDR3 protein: CASQGVEQYF. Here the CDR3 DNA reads TGTGCCAGTCAGGGGGTCGAGCAGTACTTC.

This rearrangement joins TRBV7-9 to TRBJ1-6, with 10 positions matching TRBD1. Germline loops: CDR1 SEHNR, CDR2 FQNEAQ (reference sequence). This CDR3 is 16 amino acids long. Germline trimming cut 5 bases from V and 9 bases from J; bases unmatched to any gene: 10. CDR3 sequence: CASSPTARDRGSPLHF. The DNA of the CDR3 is TGTGCCAGCAGCCCGACCGCCCGGGACAGGGGTTCACCCCTCCACTTT.

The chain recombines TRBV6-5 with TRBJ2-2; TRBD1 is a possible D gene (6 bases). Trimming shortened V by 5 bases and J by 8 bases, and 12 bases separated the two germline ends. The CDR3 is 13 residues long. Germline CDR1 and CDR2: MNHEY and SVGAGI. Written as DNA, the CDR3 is TGTGCCAGCAGTAGGAACAGGGCTGGGGAGCTGTTTTTT. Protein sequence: CASSRNRAGELFF.

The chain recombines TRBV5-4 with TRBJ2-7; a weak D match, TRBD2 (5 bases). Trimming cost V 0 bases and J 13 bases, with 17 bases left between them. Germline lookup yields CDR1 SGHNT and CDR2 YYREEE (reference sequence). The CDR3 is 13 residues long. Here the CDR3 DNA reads TGTGCCAGCAGCTTGGGACCCGAGGCAGGAGGATACTTC. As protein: CASSLGPEAGGYF.